This record looks at one TCR beta chain sequence and its context. Its antigen is unknown. This sample stems from a study of cytotoxic CD8 clonotypes in ibrutinib-treated CLL. Findings and limits, study-wide: Relative to age-matched healthy donors, clonality at baseline was higher, and it tracked circulating CD8+ T-cell counts.

Germline trimming cut 0 bases from V and 4 bases from J; bases unmatched to any gene: 3. From germline, CDR1 is SGDLS and CDR2 YYNGEE. There are 15 residues in the CDR3. Only in-frame clones appear in the TCRdb table, and some are missing; sequencing was by immunoSEQ multiplex PCR. In the table there are about 200,000 clones, approximately 72% of which are singletons. The chain joins TRBV9 to TRBJ2-1; 8 positions match TRBD2. The sequence was collected from a human donor with chronic lymphocytic leukemia. Sample: PBMCs, taken after 24 months of ibrutinib treatment. CDR3 in amino acids: CASSVVAGYYNEQFF. The CDR3 DNA sequence: TGTGCCAGCAGCGTAGTAGCGGGGTATTACAATGAGCAGTTCTTC.